This TCR beta chain was sequenced for a study of blood T cell repertoires in COVID-19. Study in general: The United States, Italy and Spain were the sources of the acute and convalescent COVID-19 samples. PBMCs, B-cell-depleted T cells, or T cells provided the cDNA or gDNA that made up the material.

As originally analysed: Amplified reference gene primers provided the basis for estimating nucleated cell counts. Method: immunoSEQ multiplex PCR; TCRdb's copy keeps in-frame clones and lacks some. That table gives V, J and clone size, and the DNA gave D and trimming. The sample records 200,000 to 300,000 clones, around 86% being singletons. Germline loops: CDR1 SGHNT, CDR2 YYREEE (reference sequence). Trimming took 2 bases from V and 2 from J, leaving 11 bases between them. The CDR3 loop spans 14 amino acids. The material sequenced was peripheral blood. This sequence originates from a woman in her sixties or seventies with COVID-19, enrolled during active disease. V gene TRBV5-4 combines with J gene TRBJ2-7; D gene ambiguous. CDR3 loop: CASSFIGGAYEQYF. CDR3 bases: TGTGCCAGCAGCTTTATCGGCGGTGCCTACGAGCAGTACTTC. The full variable domain, with the rest looked up from reference TRBV5-4 and TRBJ2-7, is ETGVTQSPTHLIKTRGQQVTLRCSSQSGHNTVSWYQQALGQGPQFIFQYYREEENGRGNFPPRFSGLQFPNYSSELNVNALELDDSALYLCASSFIGGAYEQYFGPGTRLTVT.